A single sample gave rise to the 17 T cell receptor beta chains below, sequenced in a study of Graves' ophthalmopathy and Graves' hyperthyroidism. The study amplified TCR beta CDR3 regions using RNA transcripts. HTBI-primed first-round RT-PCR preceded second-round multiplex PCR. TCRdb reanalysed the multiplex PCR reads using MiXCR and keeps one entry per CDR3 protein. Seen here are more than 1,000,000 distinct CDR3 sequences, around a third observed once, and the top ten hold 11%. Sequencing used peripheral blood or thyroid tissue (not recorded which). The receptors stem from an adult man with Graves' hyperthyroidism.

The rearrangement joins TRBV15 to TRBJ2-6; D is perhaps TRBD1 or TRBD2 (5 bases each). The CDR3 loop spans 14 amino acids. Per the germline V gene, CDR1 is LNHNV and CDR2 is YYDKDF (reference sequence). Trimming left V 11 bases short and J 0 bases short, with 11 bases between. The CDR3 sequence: CAGTPNSGANVLTF. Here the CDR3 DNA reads TGTGCCGGGACGCCTAACTCTGGGGCCAACGTCCTGACTTTC.

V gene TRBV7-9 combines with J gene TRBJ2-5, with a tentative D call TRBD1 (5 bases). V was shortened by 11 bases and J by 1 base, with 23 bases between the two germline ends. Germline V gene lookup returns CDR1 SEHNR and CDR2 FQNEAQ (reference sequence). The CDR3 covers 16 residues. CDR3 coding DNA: TGTGCCGGCTGGGGCAGCTTCCGACGGCTCCAAGAGACCCAGTACTTC. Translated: CAGWGSFRRLQETQYF.

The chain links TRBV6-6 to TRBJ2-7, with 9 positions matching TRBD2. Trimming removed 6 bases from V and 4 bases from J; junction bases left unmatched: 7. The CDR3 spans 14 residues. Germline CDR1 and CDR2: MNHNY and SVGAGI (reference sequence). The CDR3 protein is CASRRAGGVYEQYF. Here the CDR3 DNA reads TGTGCCAGCAGGCGAGCGGGAGGAGTTTACGAGCAGTACTTC.

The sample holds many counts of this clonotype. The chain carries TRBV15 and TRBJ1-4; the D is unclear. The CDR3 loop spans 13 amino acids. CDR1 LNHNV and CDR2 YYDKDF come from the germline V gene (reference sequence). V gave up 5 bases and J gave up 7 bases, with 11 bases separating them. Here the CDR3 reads CATSRGKVEKLFF. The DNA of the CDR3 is TGTGCCACCAGCCGAGGGAAGGTTGAAAAACTGTTTTTT.

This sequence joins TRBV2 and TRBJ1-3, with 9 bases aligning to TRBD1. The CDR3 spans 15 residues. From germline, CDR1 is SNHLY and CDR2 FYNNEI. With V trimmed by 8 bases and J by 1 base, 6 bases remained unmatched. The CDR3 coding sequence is TGTGCCAGCTCGGGACAGGGCGCTTCTGGAAACACCATATATTTT. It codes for CASSGQGASGNTIYF.

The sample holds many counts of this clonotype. CDR3 residues: CASSQVDTLSNTEAFF. Written as DNA, the CDR3 is TGTGCCAGCAGCCAAGTCGACACCCTCTCGAACACTGAAGCTTTCTTT. V gene TRBV14 combines with J gene TRBJ1-1, with D hard to call. The CDR3 is 16 residues long. CDR1 is SGHDN, CDR2 FVKESK, per germline. The V end was cut by 1 base, the J end by 1 base, with 13 bases between.

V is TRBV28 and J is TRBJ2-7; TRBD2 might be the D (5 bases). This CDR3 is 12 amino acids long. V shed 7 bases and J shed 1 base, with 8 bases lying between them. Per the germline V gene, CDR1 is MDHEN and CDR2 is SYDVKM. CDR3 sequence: CASKTISYEQYF. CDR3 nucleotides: TGTGCCAGCAAGACTATTTCCTACGAGCAGTACTTC.

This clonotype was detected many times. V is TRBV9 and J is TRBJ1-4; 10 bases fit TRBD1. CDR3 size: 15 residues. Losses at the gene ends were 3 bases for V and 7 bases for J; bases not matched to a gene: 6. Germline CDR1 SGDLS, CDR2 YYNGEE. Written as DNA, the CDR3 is TGTGCCAGCAGCGGACAGGGGGCTTGGGCTGAAAAACTGTTTTTT. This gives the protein CASSGQGAWAEKLFF.

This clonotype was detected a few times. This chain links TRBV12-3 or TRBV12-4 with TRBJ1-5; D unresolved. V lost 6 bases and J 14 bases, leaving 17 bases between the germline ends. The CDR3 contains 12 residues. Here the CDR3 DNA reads TGTGCCAGCAGCCGGGAGGGCAGCGACGAGCATTTT. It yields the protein CASSREGSDEHF.

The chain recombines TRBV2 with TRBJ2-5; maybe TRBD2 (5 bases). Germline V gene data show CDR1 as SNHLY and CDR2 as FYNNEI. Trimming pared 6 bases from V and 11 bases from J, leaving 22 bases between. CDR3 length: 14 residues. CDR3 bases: TGTGCCAGCAGAAAGCCTGATAGAGTGGAGGCACAGTACTTC. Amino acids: CASRKPDRVEAQYF.

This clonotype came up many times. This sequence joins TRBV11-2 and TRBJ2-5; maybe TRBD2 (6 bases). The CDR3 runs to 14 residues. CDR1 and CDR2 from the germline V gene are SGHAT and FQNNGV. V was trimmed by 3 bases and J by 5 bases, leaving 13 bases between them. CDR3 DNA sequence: TGTGCCAGCAGCTTGGGGGGACTTCGGGAGACCCAGTACTTC. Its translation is CASSLGGLRETQYF.

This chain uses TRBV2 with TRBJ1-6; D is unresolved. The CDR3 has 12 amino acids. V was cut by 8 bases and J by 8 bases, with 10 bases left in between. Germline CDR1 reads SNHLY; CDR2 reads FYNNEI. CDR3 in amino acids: CASFIGHSPLHF. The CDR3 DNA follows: TGTGCCAGCTTCATCGGGCATTCACCCCTCCACTTT.

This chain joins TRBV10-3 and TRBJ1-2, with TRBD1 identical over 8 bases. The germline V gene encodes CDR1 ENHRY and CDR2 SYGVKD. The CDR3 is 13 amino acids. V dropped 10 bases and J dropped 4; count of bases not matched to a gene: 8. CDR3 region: CASKGTGGYGYTF. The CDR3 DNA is TGTGCCAGCAAAGGGACAGGTGGCTATGGCTACACCTTC.

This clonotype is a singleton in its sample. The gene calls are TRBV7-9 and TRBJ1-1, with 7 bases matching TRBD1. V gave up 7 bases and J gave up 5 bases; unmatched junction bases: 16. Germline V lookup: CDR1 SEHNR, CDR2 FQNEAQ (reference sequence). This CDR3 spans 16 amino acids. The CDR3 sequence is CASTGSGTVGITEAFF. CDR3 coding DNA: TGTGCCAGCACCGGATCCGGGACAGTCGGTATAACTGAAGCTTTCTTT. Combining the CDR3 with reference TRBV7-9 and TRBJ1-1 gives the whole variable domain DTGVSQNPRHKITKRGQNVTFRCDPISEHNRLYWYRQTLGQGPEFLTYFQNEAQLEKSRLLSDRFSAERPKGSFSTLEIQRTEQGDSAMYLCASTGSGTVGITEAFFGQGTRLTVV.

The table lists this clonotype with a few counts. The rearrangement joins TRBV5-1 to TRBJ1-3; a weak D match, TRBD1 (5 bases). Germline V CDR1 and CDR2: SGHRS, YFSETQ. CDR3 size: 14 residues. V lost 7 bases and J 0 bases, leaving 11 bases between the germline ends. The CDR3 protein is CASSRDVSGNTIYF. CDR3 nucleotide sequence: TGCGCCAGCTCGAGGGACGTCTCTGGAAACACCATATATTTT.

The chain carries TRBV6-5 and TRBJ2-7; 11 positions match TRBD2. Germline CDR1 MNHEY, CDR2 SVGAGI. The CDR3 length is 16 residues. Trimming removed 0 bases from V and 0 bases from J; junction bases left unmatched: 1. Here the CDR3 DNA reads TGTGCCAGCAGTTACTCACTAGCGGGAGTCTCCTACGAGCAGTACTTC. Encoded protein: CASSYSLAGVSYEQYF.

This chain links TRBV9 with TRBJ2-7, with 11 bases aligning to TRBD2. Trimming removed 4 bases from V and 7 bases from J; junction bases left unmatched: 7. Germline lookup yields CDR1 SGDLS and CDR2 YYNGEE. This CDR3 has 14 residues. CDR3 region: CASSQSSGRKEQYF. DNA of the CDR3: TGTGCCAGCAGCCAATCTAGCGGGAGGAAGGAGCAGTACTTC.